These T cell receptor beta chains were read from a single sample in a study of response to subunit inactivated influenza vaccine. MiXCR was run by TCRdb on the RT-PCR reads, yielding one entry per CDR3 protein. The repertoire includes 530,000 or so distinct CDR3 sequences, approximately 15% of them detected once, and approximately 12% sits in the top ten. This specimen consisted of PBMCs from blood, obtained roughly 13 days after vaccination. These receptor sequences come from a middle-aged man who received an inactivated influenza vaccine. The conserved cysteine and the conserved F or W are not part of the CDR3 here.

J: TRBJ2-4
V: TRBV12-3/TRBV12-4
CDR3: ASSSSGSTKNIQY

J: TRBJ2-1
V: TRBV5-1
CDR3: ASRPDRGINEQF

J: TRBJ2-1
V: TRBV15
CDR3: ATSRATAHPDNEQF

J: TRBJ1-6
V: TRBV12-3/TRBV12-4
CDR3: ASSNQGVYSPLH

J: TRBJ2-5
V: TRBV7-2
CDR3: ASSLSVGRQGQETQY

J: TRBJ1-1
V: TRBV5-1
CDR3: ASSLATGVGNTEAF

J: TRBJ1-6
V: TRBV20-1
CDR3: SARERPSSYNSPLH

J: TRBJ2-2
V: TRBV27
CDR3: ASSLGLQGTENTGELF

J: TRBJ2-1
V: TRBV7-2
CDR3: ASSLVGRNNEQF

J: TRBJ2-3
V: TRBV6-1
CDR3: ASIAPVTDTQY

J: TRBJ1-1
V: TRBV3-1
CDR3: ASSRTGTNTEAF

J: TRBJ2-7
V: TRBV12-3/TRBV12-4
CDR3: ASSLAGLMMNEQY

J: TRBJ1-5
V: TRBV20-1
CDR3: SASVGSGSQPQH

J: TRBJ2-3
V: TRBV5-1
CDR3: ASSPGLAGITREDTQY

J: TRBJ2-2
V: TRBV11-3
CDR3: ASSLSWDGGELF

J: TRBJ2-7
V: TRBV18
CDR3: ASSPPQGRSSYEQY

J: TRBJ1-1
V: TRBV14
CDR3: ASSPHTSQAF

J: TRBJ2-7
V: TRBV10-3
CDR3: AIRWDTLSEQY

J: TRBJ1-1
V: TRBV11-2
CDR3: ASSLSEGMNTEAF

J: TRBJ2-1
V: TRBV29-1
CDR3: SVEGTGPSSEQF

J: TRBJ2-3
V: TRBV25-1
CDR3: ASSNQGGTDTQY

J: TRBJ2-1
V: TRBV4-3
CDR3: ASSQDWEREDEQF

J: TRBJ2-1
V: TRBV29-1
CDR3: SADREWYNEQF

J: TRBJ2-5
V: TRBV7-7
CDR3: ASSLGSGPQETQY

J: TRBJ2-4
V: TRBV6-2/TRBV6-3
CDR3: ASSYSLYQGQRLAKNIQY

J: TRBJ2-7
V: TRBV10-3
CDR3: AISETSGVDEQY

J: TRBJ2-7
V: TRBV10-3
CDR3: AISEGPAGAYEQY

J: TRBJ1-4
V: TRBV2
CDR3: ASMGQGDGKLF

J: TRBJ1-1
V: TRBV5-8
CDR3: ASSAGQGAEAF

J: TRBJ2-7
V: TRBV11-2
CDR3: ASSLDRASLSYEQY

J: TRBJ2-3
V: TRBV20-1
CDR3: SASRASGGTQY

J: TRBJ2-7
V: TRBV5-1
CDR3: ASSTGQGTKKY

J: TRBJ1-2
V: TRBV10-2
CDR3: ASSGGDYGYT

J: TRBJ2-7
V: TRBV10-3
CDR3: AISGSQSITYEQY

J: TRBJ2-5
V: TRBV5-6
CDR3: ASSSPLAGAQY

J: TRBJ2-3
V: TRBV18
CDR3: ASSPRTGGDTQY

J: TRBJ1-2
V: TRBV4-1
CDR3: ASSQAEGASTYGYT

J: TRBJ2-2
V: TRBV27
CDR3: ASSLGAPITHRLTGELF

J: TRBJ2-1
V: TRBV28
CDR3: ASCLGQVSNEQF

J: TRBJ1-1
V: TRBV6-6
CDR3: ASMLGLAEAF